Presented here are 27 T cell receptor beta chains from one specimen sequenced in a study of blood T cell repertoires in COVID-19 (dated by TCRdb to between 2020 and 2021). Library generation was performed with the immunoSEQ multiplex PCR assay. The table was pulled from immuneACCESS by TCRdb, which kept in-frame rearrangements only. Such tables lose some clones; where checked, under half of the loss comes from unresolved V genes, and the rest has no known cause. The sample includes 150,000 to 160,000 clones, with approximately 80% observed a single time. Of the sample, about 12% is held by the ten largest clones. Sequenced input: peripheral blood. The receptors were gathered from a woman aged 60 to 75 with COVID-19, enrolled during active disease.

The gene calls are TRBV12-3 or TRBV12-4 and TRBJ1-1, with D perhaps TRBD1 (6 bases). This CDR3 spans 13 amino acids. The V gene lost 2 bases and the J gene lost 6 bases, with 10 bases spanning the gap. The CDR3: CASSLQGRAEAFF. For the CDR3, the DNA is TGTGCCAGCAGTTTACAGGGGAGGGCTGAAGCTTTCTTT.

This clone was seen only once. The CDR3 region has the DNA TGTGCCAGCAGCATAGGTCCTTTGGACAGGGGTAAACGTTCATATGGCTACACCTTC. Protein sequence: CASSIGPLDRGKRSYGYTF. This rearrangement joins TRBV7-3 to TRBJ1-2; 9 bases map to TRBD1. This CDR3 spans 19 amino acids. The V gene's germline CDR1 is SGHTA and CDR2 FQGTGA. Trimming at V came to 5 bases and at J to 5 bases, leaving 21 bases not matched to a gene.

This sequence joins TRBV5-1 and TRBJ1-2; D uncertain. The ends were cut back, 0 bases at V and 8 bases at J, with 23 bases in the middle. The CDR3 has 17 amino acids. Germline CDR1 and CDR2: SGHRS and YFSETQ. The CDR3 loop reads CASSLGPSGSLNTGYTF. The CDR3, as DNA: TGCGCCAGCAGCTTGGGGCCAAGCGGGAGTCTCAATACGGGCTACACCTTC. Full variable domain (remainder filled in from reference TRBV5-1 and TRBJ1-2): KAGVTQTPRYLIKTRGQQVTLSCSPISGHRSVSWYQQTPGQGLQFLFEYFSETQRNKGNFPGRFSGRQFSNSRSEMNVSTLELGDSALYLCASSLGPSGSLNTGYTFGSGTRLTVV.

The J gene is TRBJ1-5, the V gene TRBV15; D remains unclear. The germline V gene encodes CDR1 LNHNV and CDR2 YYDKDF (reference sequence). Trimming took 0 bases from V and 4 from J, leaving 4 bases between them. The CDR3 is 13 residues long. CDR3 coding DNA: TGTGCCACCAGCAGAGATCGGAATCAGCCCCAGCATTTT. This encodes CATSRDRNQPQHF.

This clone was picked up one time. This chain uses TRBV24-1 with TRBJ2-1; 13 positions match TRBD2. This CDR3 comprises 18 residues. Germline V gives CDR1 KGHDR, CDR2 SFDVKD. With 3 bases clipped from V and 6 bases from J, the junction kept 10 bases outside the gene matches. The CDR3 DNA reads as TGTGCCACCAGTGATCCGACCAGGACTAGCGGGGGTACCAATGAGCAGTTCTTC. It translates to CATSDPTRTSGGTNEQFF.

This chain's CDR3 is CASSLSGTGYYGYTF. DNA of the CDR3: TGTGCCAGCAGCTTATCCGGGACAGGGTACTATGGCTACACCTTC. This rearrangement joins TRBV7-6 to TRBJ1-2; 9 nucleotides match TRBD1. Germline loops: CDR1 SGHVS, CDR2 FNYEAQ. The CDR3 has 15 amino acids. V was pared by 2 bases and J by 3 bases, with 4 bases of the junction left unmatched. The whole variable domain, filled in from reference TRBV7-6 and TRBJ1-2, reads GAGVSQSPRYKVTKRGQDVALRCDPISGHVSLYWYRQALGQGPEFLTYFNYEAQQDKSGLPNDRFSAERPEGSISTLTIQRTEQRDSAMYRCASSLSGTGYYGYTFGSGTRLTVV.

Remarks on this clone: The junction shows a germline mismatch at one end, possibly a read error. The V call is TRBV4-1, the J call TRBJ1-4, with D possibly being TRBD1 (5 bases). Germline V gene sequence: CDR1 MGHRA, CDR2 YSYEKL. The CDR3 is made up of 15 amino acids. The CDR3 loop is CASSQNSRGSTPRNF. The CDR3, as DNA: TGCGCCAGCAGCCAAAACTCCCGGGGGAGCACCCCCCGAAATTTT.

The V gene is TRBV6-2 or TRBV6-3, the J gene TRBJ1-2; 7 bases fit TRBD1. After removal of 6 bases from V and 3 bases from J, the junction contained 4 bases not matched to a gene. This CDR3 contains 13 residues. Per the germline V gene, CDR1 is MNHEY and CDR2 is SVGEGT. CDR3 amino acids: CASSKGQDYGYTF. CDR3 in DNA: TGTGCCAGCAGCAAAGGACAGGACTATGGCTACACCTTC.

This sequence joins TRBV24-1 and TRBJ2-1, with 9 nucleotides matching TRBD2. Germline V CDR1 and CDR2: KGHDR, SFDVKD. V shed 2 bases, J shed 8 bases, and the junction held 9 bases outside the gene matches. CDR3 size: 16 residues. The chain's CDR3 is CATSDSGTSSWDEQFF. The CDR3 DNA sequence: TGTGCCACCAGTGATTCCGGGACTAGCTCGTGGGATGAGCAGTTCTTC.

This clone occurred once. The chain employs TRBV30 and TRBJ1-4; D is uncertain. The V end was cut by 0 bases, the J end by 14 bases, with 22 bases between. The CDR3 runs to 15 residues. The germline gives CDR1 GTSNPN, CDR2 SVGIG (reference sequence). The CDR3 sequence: CAWSVTRRGSTGLFF. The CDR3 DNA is TGTGCCTGGAGTGTTACCCGTCGTGGGTCGACTGGGCTGTTTTTT.

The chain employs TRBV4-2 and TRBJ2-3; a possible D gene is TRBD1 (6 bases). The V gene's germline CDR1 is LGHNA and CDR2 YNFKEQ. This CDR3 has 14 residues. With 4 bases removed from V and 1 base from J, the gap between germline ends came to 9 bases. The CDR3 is CASSPRTGTDTQYF. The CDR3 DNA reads TGTGCCAGCAGCCCTCGGACAGGCACAGATACGCAGTATTTT.

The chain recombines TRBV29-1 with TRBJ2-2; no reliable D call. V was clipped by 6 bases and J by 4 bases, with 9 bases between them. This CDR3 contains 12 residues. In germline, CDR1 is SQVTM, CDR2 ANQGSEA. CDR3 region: CSVPVPTGELFF. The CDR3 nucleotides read TGCAGCGTCCCGGTCCCCACCGGGGAGCTGTTTTTT.

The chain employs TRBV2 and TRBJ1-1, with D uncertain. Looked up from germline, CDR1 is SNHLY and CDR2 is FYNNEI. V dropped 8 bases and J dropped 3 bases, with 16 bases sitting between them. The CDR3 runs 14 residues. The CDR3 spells CASRLRAVDTEAFF. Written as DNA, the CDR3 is TGTGCCAGCCGTCTGAGGGCTGTGGACACTGAAGCTTTCTTT.

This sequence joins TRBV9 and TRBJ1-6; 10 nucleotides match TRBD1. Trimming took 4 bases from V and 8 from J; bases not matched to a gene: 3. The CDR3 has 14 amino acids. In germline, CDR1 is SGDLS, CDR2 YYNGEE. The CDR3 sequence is CASSTGQGDSPLHF. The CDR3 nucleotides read TGTGCCAGCAGCACCGGACAGGGGGATTCACCCCTCCACTTT.

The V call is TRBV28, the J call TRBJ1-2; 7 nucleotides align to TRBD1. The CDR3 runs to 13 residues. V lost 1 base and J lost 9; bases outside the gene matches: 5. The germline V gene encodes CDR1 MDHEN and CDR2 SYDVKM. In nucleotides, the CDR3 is TGTGCCAGCAGTTTATTGGCAGGGGGAAGCTACACCTTC. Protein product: CASSLLAGGSYTF.

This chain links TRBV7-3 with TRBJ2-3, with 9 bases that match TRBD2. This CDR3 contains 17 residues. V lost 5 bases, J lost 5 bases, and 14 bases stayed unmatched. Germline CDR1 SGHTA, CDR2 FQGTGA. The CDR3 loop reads CASSIQSPGLARDTQYF. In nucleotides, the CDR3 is TGTGCCAGCAGCATTCAATCCCCGGGACTAGCAAGAGATACGCAGTATTTT.

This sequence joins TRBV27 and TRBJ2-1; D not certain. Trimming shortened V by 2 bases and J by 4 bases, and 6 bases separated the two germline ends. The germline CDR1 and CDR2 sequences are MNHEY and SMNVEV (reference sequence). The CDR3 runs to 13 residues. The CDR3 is CASSLARYNEQFF. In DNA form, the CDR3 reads TGTGCCAGCAGTTTAGCTAGATACAATGAGCAGTTCTTC.

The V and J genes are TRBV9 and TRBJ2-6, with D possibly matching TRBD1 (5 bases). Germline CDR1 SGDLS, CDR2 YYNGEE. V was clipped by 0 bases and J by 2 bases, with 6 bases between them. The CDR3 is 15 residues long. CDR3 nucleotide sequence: TGTGCCAGCAGCGTAGCAGGGACTGGGGCCAACGTCCTGACTTTC. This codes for CASSVAGTGANVLTF. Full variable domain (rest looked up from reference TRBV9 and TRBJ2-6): DSGVTQTPKHLITATGQRVTLRCSPRSGDLSVYWYQQSLDQGLQFLIQYYNGEERAKGNILERFSAQQFPDLHSELNLSSLELGDSALYFCASSVAGTGANVLTFGAGSRLTVL.

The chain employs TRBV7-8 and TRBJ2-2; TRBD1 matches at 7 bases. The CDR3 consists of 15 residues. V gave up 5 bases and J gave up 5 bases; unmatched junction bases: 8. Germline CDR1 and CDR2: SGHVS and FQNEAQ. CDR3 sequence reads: CASSHRQGRTGELFF. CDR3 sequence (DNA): TGTGCCAGCAGCCACCGACAGGGTAGGACCGGGGAGCTGTTTTTT.

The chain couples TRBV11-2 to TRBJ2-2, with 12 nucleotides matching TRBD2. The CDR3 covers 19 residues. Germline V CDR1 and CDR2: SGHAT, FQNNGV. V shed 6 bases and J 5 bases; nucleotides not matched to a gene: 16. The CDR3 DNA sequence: TGTGCCAGCAGGGACAGGGGAGGACTAGCGGGAAGGAGGACCGGGGAGCTGTTTTTT. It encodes CASRDRGGLAGRRTGELFF.

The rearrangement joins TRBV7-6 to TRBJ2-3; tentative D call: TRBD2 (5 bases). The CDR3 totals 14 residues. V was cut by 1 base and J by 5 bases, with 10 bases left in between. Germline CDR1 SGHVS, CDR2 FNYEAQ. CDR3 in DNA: TGTGCCAGCAGCTTAGATCTAGCACAAGATACGCAGTATTTT. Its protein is CASSLDLAQDTQYF.

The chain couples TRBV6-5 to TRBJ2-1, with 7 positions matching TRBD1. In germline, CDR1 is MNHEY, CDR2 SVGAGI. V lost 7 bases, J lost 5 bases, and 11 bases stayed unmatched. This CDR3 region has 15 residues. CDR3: CASTPLTTGNNEQFF. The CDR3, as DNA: TGTGCCAGCACCCCTTTAACGACAGGGAACAATGAGCAGTTCTTC.

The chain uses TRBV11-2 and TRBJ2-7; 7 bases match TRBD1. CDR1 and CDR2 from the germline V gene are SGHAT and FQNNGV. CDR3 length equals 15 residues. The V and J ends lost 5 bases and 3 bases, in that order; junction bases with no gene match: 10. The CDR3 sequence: CASSRSDRLNYEQYF. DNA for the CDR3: TGTGCCAGCAGCCGGTCGGACAGGCTTAACTACGAGCAGTACTTC.

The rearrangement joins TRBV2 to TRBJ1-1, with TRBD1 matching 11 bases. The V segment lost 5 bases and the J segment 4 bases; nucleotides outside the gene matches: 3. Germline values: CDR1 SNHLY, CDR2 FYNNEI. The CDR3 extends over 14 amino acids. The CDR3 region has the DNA TGTGCCAGCAGTCGGGACAGGGGGGGCACTGAAGCTTTCTTT. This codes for CASSRDRGGTEAFF. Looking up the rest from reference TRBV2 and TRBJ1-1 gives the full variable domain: EPEVTQTPSHQVTQMGQEVILRCVPISNHLYFYWYRQILGQKVEFLVSFYNNEISEKSEIFDDQFSVERPDGSNFTLKIRSTKLEDSAMYFCASSRDRGGTEAFFGQGTRLTVV.

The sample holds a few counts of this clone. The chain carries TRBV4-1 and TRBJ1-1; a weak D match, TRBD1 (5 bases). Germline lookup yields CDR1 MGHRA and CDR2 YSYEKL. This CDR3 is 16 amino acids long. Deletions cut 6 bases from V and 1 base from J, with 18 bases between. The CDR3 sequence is CASRGSDIFPNTEAFF. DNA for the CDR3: TGCGCCAGCAGAGGCTCGGACATCTTCCCGAACACTGAAGCTTTCTTT.

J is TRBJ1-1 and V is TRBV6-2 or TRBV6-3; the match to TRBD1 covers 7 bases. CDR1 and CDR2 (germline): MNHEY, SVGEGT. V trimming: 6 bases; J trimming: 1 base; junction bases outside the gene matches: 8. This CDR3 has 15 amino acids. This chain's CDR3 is CASSQQTGSNTEAFF. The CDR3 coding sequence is TGTGCCAGCAGCCAGCAGACAGGGTCGAACACTGAAGCTTTCTTT.

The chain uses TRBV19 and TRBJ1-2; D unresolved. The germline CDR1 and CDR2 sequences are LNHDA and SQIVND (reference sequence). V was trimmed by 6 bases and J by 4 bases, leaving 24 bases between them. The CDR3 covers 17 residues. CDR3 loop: CASRVQYRNSYGYGYTF. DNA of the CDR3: TGTGCCAGTAGGGTCCAGTACCGGAACAGCTACGGCTATGGCTACACCTTC.